A single sample is the source of the 27 T cell receptor beta chains below, sequenced in a study of T cell responses to AZD1222 COVID-19 vaccine. Some clones are missing from TCRdb's copy, which holds only in-frame ones; the method was immunoSEQ multiplex PCR. The data contain around 170,000 clones, about nine tenths of them singletons. Sample: peripheral blood, taken on day 0 of AZD1222 vaccination. These receptors were collected from an adult in good health.

This clone was recorded once. The chain combines TRBV5-8 with TRBJ2-3; D perhaps matches TRBD1 (6 bases). This CDR3 has 16 amino acids. CDR1 and CDR2 from the germline V gene are SGHTS and YDEGEE. V dropped 0 bases and J dropped 5 bases, with 16 bases sitting between them. The CDR3 nucleotides are TGTGCCAGCAGCTTGGTCCAGGGGATAGTTAGAGATACGCAGTATTTT. Amino acid sequence: CASSLVQGIVRDTQYF.

The genes are TRBV6-2 or TRBV6-3 and TRBJ2-7; possibly TRBD1 for D (6 bases). The germline V gene encodes CDR1 MNHEY and CDR2 SVGEGT. The CDR3 covers 15 residues. The germline V and J ends were trimmed by 2 bases and 3 bases, with 14 bases remaining between them. CDR3 sequence (DNA): TGTGCCAGCAGTTACCAGGGGTCTCGGTTCTACGAGCAGTACTTC. It encodes CASSYQGSRFYEQYF.

The J gene is TRBJ1-6, the V gene TRBV6-1; weak D call: TRBD1 (5 bases). The CDR3 has 15 residues. Deletions cut 2 bases from V and 7 bases from J, with 12 bases between. The V gene's germline CDR1 is MNHNS and CDR2 SASEGT. The CDR3 region is CASSEPSGGNSPLHF. DNA of the CDR3: TGTGCCAGCAGTGAACCGTCCGGGGGAAATTCACCCCTCCACTTT.

This rearrangement joins TRBV7-2 to TRBJ2-3; D may be TRBD1 (6 bases). Germline V CDR1 and CDR2: SGHTA, FQGNSA. The CDR3 runs to 16 residues. The V end was cut by 5 bases, the J end by 2 bases, with 17 bases between. CDR3 region: CASSRQGTTYTDTQYF. The DNA of the CDR3 is TGTGCCAGCAGCCGCCAGGGGACAACTTACACAGATACGCAGTATTTT.

This chain uses TRBV20-1 with TRBJ2-4; D is unclear. Germline V gives CDR1 DFQATT, CDR2 SNEGSKA (reference sequence). V was pared by 3 bases and J by 0 bases, with 9 bases between. CDR3 size: 14 residues. Here the CDR3 reads CSASASQAKNIQYF. The DNA for the CDR3 is TGCAGTGCTAGTGCCAGTCAAGCCAAAAACATTCAGTACTTC.

The chain recombines TRBV5-4 with TRBJ1-2; 10 bases fit TRBD1. CDR1 and CDR2 from the germline V gene are SGHNT and YYREEE (reference sequence). The V gene end was trimmed by 4 bases and the J gene end by 8 bases; junction bases not matched to a gene: 14. The CDR3 has 16 residues. The CDR3 here is CASSLPGQGIPGGYTF. The CDR3 DNA reads as TGTGCCAGCAGCCTACCGGGACAGGGGATTCCTGGGGGCTACACCTTC.

The J gene is TRBJ1-6, the V gene TRBV28, with D possibly matching TRBD1 (5 bases). Between the trimmed V and J ends, which lost 6 bases and 9 bases, there was a span of 12 bases. The germline V gene has CDR1 MDHEN and CDR2 SYDVKM. This CDR3 has 13 amino acids. Written as DNA, the CDR3 is TGTGCCAGCAGGGTTCAGGGCGGTTCACCCCTCCACTTT. It encodes CASRVQGGSPLHF.

The chain couples TRBV9 to TRBJ1-4; the D gene is possibly TRBD1 (5 bases). This CDR3 contains 18 residues. V was pared by 2 bases and J by 7 bases, with 24 bases between. Germline values: CDR1 SGDLS, CDR2 YYNGEE. The CDR3: CASSVQGANRLAPEKLFF. CDR3 nucleotides: TGTGCCAGCAGCGTCCAAGGGGCGAATAGATTAGCACCTGAAAAACTGTTTTTT. Full variable domain (rest looked up from reference TRBV9 and TRBJ1-4): DSGVTQTPKHLITATGQRVTLRCSPRSGDLSVYWYQQSLDQGLQFLIQYYNGEERAKGNILERFSAQQFPDLHSELNLSSLELGDSALYFCASSVQGANRLAPEKLFFGSGTQLSVL.

V and J are TRBV29-1 and TRBJ1-5, with D uncertain. This CDR3 contains 13 residues. CDR1 is SQVTM, CDR2 ANQGSEA, per germline. V lost 6 bases, J lost 3 bases, and 12 bases lay in between. The CDR3 bases are TGCAGCGTAGCCGGGAGCCTCAATCAGCCCCAGCATTTT. Translation gives CSVAGSLNQPQHF.

The V call is TRBV2, the J call TRBJ1-4; TRBD1 might be the D (6 bases). Trimming pared 6 bases from V and 0 bases from J, leaving 20 bases between. The CDR3 consists of 18 residues. CDR1 is SNHLY and CDR2 is FYNNEI in the germline V gene. The DNA for the CDR3 is TGTGCCAGCAGCCTACCCCTTACAGGGAGTGCAACTAATGAAAAACTGTTTTTT. Translated: CASSLPLTGSATNEKLFF.

This clone was seen at least ten times. CDR3: CASSQEPQGGSSYEQYF. For the CDR3, the DNA is TGCGCCAGCAGCCAAGAACCGCAGGGGGGCAGCTCCTACGAGCAGTACTTC. This sequence joins TRBV4-1 and TRBJ2-7; D might be TRBD1 (7 bases). CDR1 is MGHRA and CDR2 is YSYEKL in the germline V gene. The CDR3 loop spans 17 amino acids. The V and J ends lost 0 bases and 0 bases respectively, with 15 bases between them.

This chain joins TRBV7-8 and TRBJ1-1; a possible D gene is TRBD1 (5 bases). The V gene's germline CDR1 is SGHVS and CDR2 FQNEAQ. With 5 bases removed from V and 5 bases from J, the gap between germline ends came to 18 bases. The CDR3 spans 15 residues. CDR3 region: CASSELRVEGTEAFF. CDR3 sequence (DNA): TGTGCCAGCAGCGAACTCAGGGTGGAGGGTACTGAAGCTTTCTTT.

The table lists this clone with a few counts. The rearrangement uses TRBV6-5 and TRBJ2-7; possibly TRBD2 for D (6 bases). The CDR3 runs to 14 residues. Trimming took off 0 bases at V and 3 bases at J, with 9 bases between the two ends. CDR1 and CDR2 (germline): MNHEY, SVGAGI. As DNA, the CDR3 is TGTGCCAGCAGTTACTCATTGGAGGGCTACGAGCAGTACTTC. This gives the protein CASSYSLEGYEQYF.

The chain couples TRBV18 to TRBJ2-7; D is possibly TRBD1 (6 bases). Trimming shortened V by 6 bases and J by 2 bases, and 20 bases separated the two germline ends. Per the germline V gene, CDR1 is KGHSH and CDR2 is LQKENI. The CDR3 spans 16 residues. The CDR3 here is CASSTTGFQGTYEQYF. As DNA, the CDR3 is TGTGCCAGCTCCACCACAGGGTTTCAGGGGACCTACGAGCAGTACTTC.

DNA for the CDR3: TGCGCCAGCAGCAAATCCCCGACTAGCGGGGGCACCAGCTCCTACAATGAGCAGTTCTTC. It is translated as CASSKSPTSGGTSSYNEQFF. The V and J genes are TRBV4-1 and TRBJ2-1; the match to TRBD2 covers 12 bases. Germline V CDR1 and CDR2: MGHRA, YSYEKL. The CDR3 loop spans 20 amino acids. Germline trimming cut 5 bases from V and 0 bases from J; bases unmatched to any gene: 14.

This clone was detected a few times. V is TRBV3-1 (or the pseudogene TRBV3-2) and J is TRBJ1-3; D is undetermined. This CDR3 is built from 16 residues. V was pared by 1 base and J by 0 bases, with 10 bases between. Germline CDR1 reads LGHDT; CDR2 reads YNNKEL (reference sequence). CDR3 sequence: CASSQAHSPSGNTIYF. CDR3 nucleotide sequence: TGTGCCAGCAGCCAAGCACATTCCCCCTCTGGAAACACCATATATTTT.

This clone has a single count. This chain connects TRBV19 to TRBJ1-1, with D unresolved. CDR1 and CDR2 (germline): LNHDA, SQIVND (reference sequence). The CDR3 loop spans 15 amino acids. Trimming cost V 5 bases and J 2 bases, with 15 bases left between them. For the CDR3, the DNA is TGTGCCAGTAGTTGGGGTGGGTCATTAAACACTGAAGCTTTCTTT. This encodes CASSWGGSLNTEAFF.

The chain recombines TRBV28 with TRBJ1-4; the D gene is possibly TRBD1 (6 bases). The CDR3 is made up of 14 amino acids. Trimming shortened V by 5 bases and J by 2 bases, and 9 bases separated the two germline ends. Germline V gene lookup returns CDR1 MDHEN and CDR2 SYDVKM. The CDR3 DNA reads TGTGCCAGCAGTACAACAGGGACTAATGAAAAACTGTTTTTT. This codes for CASSTTGTNEKLFF.

In this sample, this clone turned up a few times. The chain couples TRBV7-8 to TRBJ1-5; D remains unclear. V was shortened by 9 bases and J by 11 bases, with 26 bases between the two germline ends. Germline lookup yields CDR1 SGHVS and CDR2 FQNEAQ. The CDR3 has 15 amino acids. The CDR3 reads CASKSKWSPDGAQHF. The DNA of the CDR3 is TGTGCCAGTAAGAGTAAGTGGAGCCCTGATGGTGCCCAGCATTTT.

The chain combines TRBV18 with TRBJ2-7, with 7 bases fitting TRBD2. The CDR3 totals 15 residues. CDR1 KGHSH and CDR2 LQKENI come from the germline V gene. Trimming at V came to 1 base and at J to 3 bases, leaving 6 bases not matched to a gene. Here the CDR3 reads CASSPREGTYYEQYF. The CDR3 coding sequence is TGTGCCAGCTCACCACGGGAGGGAACGTACTACGAGCAGTACTTC.

This chain uses TRBV4-2 with TRBJ2-3, with D tentatively TRBD2 (6 bases). V lost 4 bases and J 0 bases, leaving 11 bases between the germline ends. The CDR3 runs to 15 residues. The V gene's germline CDR1 is LGHNA and CDR2 YNFKEQ. In DNA, the CDR3 is TGTGCCAGCAGCCGTCGGGAGTCTAGCACAGATACGCAGTATTTT. Translation gives CASSRRESSTDTQYF.

This clone was counted once. One junction end disagrees with the germline gene, perhaps due to a read error. The V and J genes are TRBV7-7 and TRBJ1-5; D possibly corresponds to TRBD1 (5 bases). The CDR3 has 13 residues. Germline-derived CDR1 and CDR2 are SSHAT and FNYEAQ (reference sequence). CDR3 DNA sequence: TGTGCTAGCAGCCTCAGGGAGGGTCAGCCCCAGCATTTT. Residues: CASSLREGQPQHF.

V gene TRBV3-1 (or the pseudogene TRBV3-2) combines with J gene TRBJ1-1, with D possibly TRBD1 on 5 matching bases. V was pared by 4 bases and J by 4 bases, with 13 bases between. The CDR3 length is 14 residues. Germline V gene lookup returns CDR1 LGHDT and CDR2 YNNKEL (reference sequence). The CDR3 region has the DNA TGTGCCAGCAGCCGTACAGGCTGGGGCACTGAAGCTTTCTTT. This codes for CASSRTGWGTEAFF.

The chain employs TRBV6-5 and TRBJ2-7, with D possibly being TRBD2 (6 bases). Per the germline V gene, CDR1 is MNHEY and CDR2 is SVGAGI. Trimming took off 6 bases at V and 4 bases at J, with 13 bases between the two ends. The CDR3 extends over 13 amino acids. The CDR3 nucleotides are TGTGCCAGCAGGGGGTGGGAGGCTTACGAGCAGTACTTC. As protein: CASRGWEAYEQYF.

This clone is a singleton in its sample. The V and J genes are TRBV7-2 and TRBJ1-5, with D uncertain. Germline CDR1 is SGHTA and CDR2 is FQGNSA. The V gene lost 2 bases and the J gene lost 0 bases, with 8 bases spanning the gap. The CDR3 sequence is 15 residues long. CDR3 amino acids: CASSLWGNSNQPQHF. In DNA, the CDR3 is TGTGCCAGCAGCTTATGGGGTAATAGCAATCAGCCCCAGCATTTT. Full variable domain (missing parts from reference TRBV7-2 and TRBJ1-5): GAGVSQSPSNKVTEKGKDVELRCDPISGHTALYWYRQSLGQGLEFLIYFQGNSAPDKSGLPSDRFSAERTGGSVSTLTIQRTQQEDSAVYLCASSLWGNSNQPQHFGDGTRLSIL.

A few counts support this clone. The chain is built from TRBV11-3 and TRBJ1-2; maybe TRBD1 (6 bases). Germline V CDR1 and CDR2: SGHNT, YENEEA. V was shortened by 1 base and J by 8 bases, with 14 bases between the two germline ends. This CDR3 comprises 14 residues. CDR3 bases: TGTGCCAGCAGCTTAGTAGGAGGGGGAGAGGGCTACACCTTC. Translated: CASSLVGGGEGYTF.

The chain carries TRBV5-8 and TRBJ2-1; D ambiguous. The CDR3 runs 14 residues. V was cut by 3 bases and J by 5 bases, with 12 bases left in between. From germline, CDR1 is SGHTS and CDR2 YDEGEE. In nucleotides, the CDR3 is TGTGCCAGCAGCTATTACCCACACCACAATGAGCAGTTCTTC. Residues: CASSYYPHHNEQFF.